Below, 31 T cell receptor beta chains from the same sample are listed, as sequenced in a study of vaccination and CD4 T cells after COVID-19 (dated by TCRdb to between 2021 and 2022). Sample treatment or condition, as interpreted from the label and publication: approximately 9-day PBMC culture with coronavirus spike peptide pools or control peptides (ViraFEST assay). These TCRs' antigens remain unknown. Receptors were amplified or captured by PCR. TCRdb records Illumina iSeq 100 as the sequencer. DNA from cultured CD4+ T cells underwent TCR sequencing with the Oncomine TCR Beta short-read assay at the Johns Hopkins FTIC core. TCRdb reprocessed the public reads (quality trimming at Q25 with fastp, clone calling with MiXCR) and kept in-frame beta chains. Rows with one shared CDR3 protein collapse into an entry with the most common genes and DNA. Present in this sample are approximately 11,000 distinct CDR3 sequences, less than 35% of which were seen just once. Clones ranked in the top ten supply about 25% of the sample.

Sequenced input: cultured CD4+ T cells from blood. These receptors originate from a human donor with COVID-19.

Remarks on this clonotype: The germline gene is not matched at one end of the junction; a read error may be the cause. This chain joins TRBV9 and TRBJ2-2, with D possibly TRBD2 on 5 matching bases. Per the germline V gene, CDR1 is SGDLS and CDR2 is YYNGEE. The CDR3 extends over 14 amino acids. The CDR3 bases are TGTGCCAGCAGCGTAGCCGGGCTCACCGGGGAGCCGTTTTTT. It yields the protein CASSVAGLTGEPFF.

CDR3 sequence: CASSPWADSNRGVGYTF. DNA of the CDR3: TGTGCCAGCTCACCATGGGCGGATTCAAATCGAGGCGTTGGCTACACCTTC. The chain couples TRBV18 to TRBJ1-2; D is unclear. This CDR3 spans 17 amino acids. V shed 2 bases and J shed 7 bases, with 23 bases lying between them. Germline assignment: CDR1 KGHSH and CDR2 LQKENI.

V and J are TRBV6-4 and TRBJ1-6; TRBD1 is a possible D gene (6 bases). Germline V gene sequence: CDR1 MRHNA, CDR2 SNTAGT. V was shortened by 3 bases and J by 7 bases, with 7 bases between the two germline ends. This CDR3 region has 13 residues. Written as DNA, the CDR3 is TGTGCCAGCAGTGAAGGGGGGAATTCACCCCTCCACTTT. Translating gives CASSEGGNSPLHF.

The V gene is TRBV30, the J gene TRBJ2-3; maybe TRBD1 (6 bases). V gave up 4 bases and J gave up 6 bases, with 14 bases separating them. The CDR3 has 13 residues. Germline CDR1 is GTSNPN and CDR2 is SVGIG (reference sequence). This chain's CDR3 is CAWKGVGSDTQYF. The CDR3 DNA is TGTGCCTGGAAGGGGGTTGGGTCGGATACGCAGTATTTT.

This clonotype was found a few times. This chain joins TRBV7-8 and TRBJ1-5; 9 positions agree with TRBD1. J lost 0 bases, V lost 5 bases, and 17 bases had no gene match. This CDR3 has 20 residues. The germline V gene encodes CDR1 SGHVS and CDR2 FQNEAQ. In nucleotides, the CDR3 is TGTGCCAGCAGCCCCCAAGCCGGACAGGGGAGGGCTTATAGCAATCAGCCCCAGCATTTT. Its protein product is CASSPQAGQGRAYSNQPQHF. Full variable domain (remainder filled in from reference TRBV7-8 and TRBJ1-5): GAGVSQSPRYKVAKRGQDVALRCDPISGHVSLFWYQQALGQGPEFLTYFQNEAQLDKSGLPSDRFFAERPEGSVSTLKIQRTQQEDSAVYLCASSPQAGQGRAYSNQPQHFGDGTRLSIL.

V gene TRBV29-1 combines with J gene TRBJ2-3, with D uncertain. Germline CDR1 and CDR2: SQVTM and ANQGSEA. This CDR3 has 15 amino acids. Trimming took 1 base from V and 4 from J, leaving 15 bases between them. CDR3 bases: TGCAGCGTTGAAGTCCCCACCCTAACAGCAGATACGCAGTATTTT. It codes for CSVEVPTLTADTQYF.

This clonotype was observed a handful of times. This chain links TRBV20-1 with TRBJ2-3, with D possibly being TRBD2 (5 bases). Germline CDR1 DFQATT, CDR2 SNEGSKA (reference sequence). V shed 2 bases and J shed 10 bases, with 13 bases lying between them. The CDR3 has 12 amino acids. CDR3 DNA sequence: TGCAGTGCTAGATCAGGCCGGGGTCCGCAGTATTTT. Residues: CSARSGRGPQYF.

The CDR3 reads CASSGSSRGASYEQYF. The CDR3 DNA reads as TGTGCCAGCAGTGGATCTTCCCGCGGCGCCTCCTACGAGCAGTACTTC. V usage is TRBV6-1 and J usage is TRBJ2-7, with no clear D. CDR1 and CDR2 (germline): MNHNS, SASEGT. The CDR3 covers 16 residues. The V end was cut by 4 bases, the J end by 0 bases, with 16 bases between.

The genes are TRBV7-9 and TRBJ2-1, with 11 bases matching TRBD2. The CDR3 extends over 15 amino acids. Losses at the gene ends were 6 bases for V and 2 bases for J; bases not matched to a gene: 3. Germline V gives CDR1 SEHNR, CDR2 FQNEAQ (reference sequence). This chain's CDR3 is CASSHSGGAYNEQFF. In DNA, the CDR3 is TGTGCCAGCAGTCATAGCGGGGGGGCCTACAATGAGCAGTTCTTC.

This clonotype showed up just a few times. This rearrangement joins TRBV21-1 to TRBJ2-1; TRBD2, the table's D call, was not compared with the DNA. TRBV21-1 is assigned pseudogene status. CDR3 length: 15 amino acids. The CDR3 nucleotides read TGTGCCAGCTGCGGGGGGGCCAGGTCCTACAATGAGCAGTTCTTC. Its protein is CASCGGARSYNEQFF.

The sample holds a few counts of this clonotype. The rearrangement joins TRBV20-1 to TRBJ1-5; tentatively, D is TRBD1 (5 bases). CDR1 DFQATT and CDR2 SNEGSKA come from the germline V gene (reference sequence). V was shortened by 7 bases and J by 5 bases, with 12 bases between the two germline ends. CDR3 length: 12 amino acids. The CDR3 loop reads CSVDARDQPQHF. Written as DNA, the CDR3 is TGCAGTGTAGACGCCAGGGATCAGCCCCAGCATTTT.

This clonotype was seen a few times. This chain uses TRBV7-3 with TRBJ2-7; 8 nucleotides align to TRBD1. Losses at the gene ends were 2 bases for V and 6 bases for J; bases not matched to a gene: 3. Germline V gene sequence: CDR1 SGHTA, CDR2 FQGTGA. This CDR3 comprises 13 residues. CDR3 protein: CASSLLTGGEQYF. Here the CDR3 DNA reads TGTGCCAGCAGCTTATTAACAGGGGGCGAGCAGTACTTC.

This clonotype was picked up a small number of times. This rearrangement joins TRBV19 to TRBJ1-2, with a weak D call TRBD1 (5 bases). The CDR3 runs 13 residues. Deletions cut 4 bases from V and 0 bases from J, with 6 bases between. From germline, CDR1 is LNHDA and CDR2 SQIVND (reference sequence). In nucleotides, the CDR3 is TGTGCCAGTAGTAGACAGACTAACTATGGCTACACCTTC. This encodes CASSRQTNYGYTF.

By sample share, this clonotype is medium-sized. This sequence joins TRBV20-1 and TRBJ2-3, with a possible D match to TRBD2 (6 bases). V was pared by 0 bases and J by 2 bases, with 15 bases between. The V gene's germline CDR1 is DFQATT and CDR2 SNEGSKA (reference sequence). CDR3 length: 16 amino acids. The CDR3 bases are TGCAGTGCTAGAGATGTATTATTGGGACTCACAGATACGCAGTATTTT. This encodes CSARDVLLGLTDTQYF.

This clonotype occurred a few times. The CDR3 loop reads CASSILPGSHSGNTIYF. The CDR3 nucleotides read TGTGCCAGTAGTATCCTACCCGGATCCCACTCTGGAAACACCATATATTTT. V gene TRBV19 combines with J gene TRBJ1-3; no definite D call. Trimming pared 3 bases from V and 0 bases from J, leaving 15 bases between. This CDR3 spans 17 amino acids. The germline V gene encodes CDR1 LNHDA and CDR2 SQIVND (reference sequence).

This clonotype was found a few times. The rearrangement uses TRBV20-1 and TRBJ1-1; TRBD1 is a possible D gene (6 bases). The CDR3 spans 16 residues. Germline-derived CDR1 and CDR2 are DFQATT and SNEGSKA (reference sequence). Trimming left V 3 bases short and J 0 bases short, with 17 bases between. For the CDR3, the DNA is TGCAGTGCTAGTTGGGGGGCTAGTTCCATGAACACTGAAGCTTTCTTT. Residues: CSASWGASSMNTEAFF.

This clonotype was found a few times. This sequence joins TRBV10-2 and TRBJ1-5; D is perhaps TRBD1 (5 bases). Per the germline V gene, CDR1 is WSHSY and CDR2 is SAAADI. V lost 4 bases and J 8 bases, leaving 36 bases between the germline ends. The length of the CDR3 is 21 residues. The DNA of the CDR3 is TGCGCCAGCAGTGCCGCGAGAGGCCGCGGGGCCTTAGTAAGTCAATCAAAGCCCCAGCATTTT. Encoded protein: CASSAARGRGALVSQSKPQHF.

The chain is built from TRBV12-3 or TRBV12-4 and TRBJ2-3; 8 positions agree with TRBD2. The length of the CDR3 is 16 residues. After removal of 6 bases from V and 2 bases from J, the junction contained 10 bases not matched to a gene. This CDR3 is CASSLARGGITDTQYF. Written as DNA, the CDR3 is TGTGCCAGCAGCCTTGCCCGGGGGGGAATCACAGATACGCAGTATTTT.

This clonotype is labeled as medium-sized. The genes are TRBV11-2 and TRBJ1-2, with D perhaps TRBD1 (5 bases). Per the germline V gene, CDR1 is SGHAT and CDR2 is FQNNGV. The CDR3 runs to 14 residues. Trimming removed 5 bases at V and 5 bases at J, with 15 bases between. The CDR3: CASSEDRSWYGYTF. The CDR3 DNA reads TGTGCCAGCAGCGAAGACAGATCCTGGTATGGCTACACCTTC.

CDR3 bases: TGCAGCGTTGAACCAGGGGACAGGGGTGGCTACACCTTC. This sequence encodes CSVEPGDRGGYTF. This chain uses TRBV29-1 with TRBJ1-2, with 10 bases identical to TRBD1. Germline CDR1 is SQVTM and CDR2 is ANQGSEA. This CDR3 comprises 13 residues. J lost 7 bases, V lost 2 bases, and 4 bases had no gene match.

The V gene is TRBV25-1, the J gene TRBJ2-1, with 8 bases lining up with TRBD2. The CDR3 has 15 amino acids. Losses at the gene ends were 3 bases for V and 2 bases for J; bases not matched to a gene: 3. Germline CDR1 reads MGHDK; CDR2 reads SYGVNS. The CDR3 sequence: CASSDVTSAYNEQFF. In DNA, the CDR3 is TGTGCCAGCAGTGATGTGACTAGCGCCTACAATGAGCAGTTCTTC. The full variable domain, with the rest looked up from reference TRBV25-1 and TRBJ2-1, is EADIYQTPRYLVIGTGKKITLECSQTMGHDKMYWYQQDPGMELHLIHYSYGVNSTEKGDLSSESTVSRIRTEHFPLTLESARPSHTSQYLCASSDVTSAYNEQFFGPGTRLTVL.

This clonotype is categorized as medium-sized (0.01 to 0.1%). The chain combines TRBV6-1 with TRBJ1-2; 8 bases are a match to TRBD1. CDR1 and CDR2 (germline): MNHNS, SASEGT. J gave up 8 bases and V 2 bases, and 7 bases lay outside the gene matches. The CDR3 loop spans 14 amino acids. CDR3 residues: CASSETRTGYGYTF. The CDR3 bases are TGTGCCAGCAGTGAAACGCGGACAGGGTACGGCTACACCTTC.

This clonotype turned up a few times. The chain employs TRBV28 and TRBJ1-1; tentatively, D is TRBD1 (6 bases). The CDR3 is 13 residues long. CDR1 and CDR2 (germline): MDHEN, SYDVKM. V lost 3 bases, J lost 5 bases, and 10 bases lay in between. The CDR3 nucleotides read TGTGCCAGCAGTTTGGGGGGCGGAACTGAAGCTTTCTTT. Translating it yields CASSLGGGTEAFF. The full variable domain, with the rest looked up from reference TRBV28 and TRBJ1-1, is DVKVTQSSRYLVKRTGEKVFLECVQDMDHENMFWYRQDPGLGLRLIYFSYDVKMKEKGDIPEGYSVSREKKERFSLILESASTNQTSMYLCASSLGGGTEAFFGQGTRLTVV.

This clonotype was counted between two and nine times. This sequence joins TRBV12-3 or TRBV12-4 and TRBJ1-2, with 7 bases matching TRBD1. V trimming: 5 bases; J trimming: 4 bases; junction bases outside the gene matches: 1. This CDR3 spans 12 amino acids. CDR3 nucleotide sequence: TGTGCCAGCAGTGGGGACAGCTATGGCTACACCTTC. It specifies CASSGDSYGYTF.

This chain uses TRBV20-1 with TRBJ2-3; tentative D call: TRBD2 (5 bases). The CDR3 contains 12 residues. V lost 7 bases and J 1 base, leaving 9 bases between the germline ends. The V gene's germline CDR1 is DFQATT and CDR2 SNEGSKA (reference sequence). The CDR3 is CSVHSGTDTQYF. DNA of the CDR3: TGCAGTGTTCATAGCGGCACAGATACGCAGTATTTT.

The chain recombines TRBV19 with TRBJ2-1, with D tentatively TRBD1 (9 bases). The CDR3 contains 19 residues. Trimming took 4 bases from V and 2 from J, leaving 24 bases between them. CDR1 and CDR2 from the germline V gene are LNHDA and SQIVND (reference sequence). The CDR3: CASSTQGQGLGLPYNEQFF. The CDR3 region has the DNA TGTGCCAGTAGTACACAGGGACAGGGACTAGGCCTTCCCTACAATGAGCAGTTCTTC.

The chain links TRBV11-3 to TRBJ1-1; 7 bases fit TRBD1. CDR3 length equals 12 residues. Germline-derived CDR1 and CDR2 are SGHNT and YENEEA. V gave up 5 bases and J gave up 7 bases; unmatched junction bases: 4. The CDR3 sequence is CASSIRDSEAFF. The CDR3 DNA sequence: TGTGCCAGCAGCATAAGGGACAGTGAAGCTTTCTTT.

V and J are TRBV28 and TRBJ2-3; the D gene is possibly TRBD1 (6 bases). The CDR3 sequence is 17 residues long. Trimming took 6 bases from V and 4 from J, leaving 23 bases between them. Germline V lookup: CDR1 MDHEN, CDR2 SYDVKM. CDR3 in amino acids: CASSTTWQGSASDTQYF. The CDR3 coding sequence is TGTGCCAGCAGCACTACCTGGCAGGGGTCCGCATCAGATACGCAGTATTTT. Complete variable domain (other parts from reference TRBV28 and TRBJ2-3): DVKVTQSSRYLVKRTGEKVFLECVQDMDHENMFWYRQDPGLGLRLIYFSYDVKMKEKGDIPEGYSVSREKKERFSLILESASTNQTSMYLCASSTTWQGSASDTQYFGPGTRLTVL.

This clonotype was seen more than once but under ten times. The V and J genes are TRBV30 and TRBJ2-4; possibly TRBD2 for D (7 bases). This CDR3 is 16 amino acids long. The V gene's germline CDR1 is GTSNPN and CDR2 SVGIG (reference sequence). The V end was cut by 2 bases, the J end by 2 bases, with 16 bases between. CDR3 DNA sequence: TGTGCCTGGAGTCGTGGGGGGGGCTTTTCCAAAAACATTCAGTACTTC. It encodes CAWSRGGGFSKNIQYF.

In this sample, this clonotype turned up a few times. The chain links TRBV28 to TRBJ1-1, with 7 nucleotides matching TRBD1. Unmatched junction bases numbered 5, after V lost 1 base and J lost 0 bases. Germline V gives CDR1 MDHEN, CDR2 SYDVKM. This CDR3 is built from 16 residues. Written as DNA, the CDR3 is TGTGCCAGCAGTTTATCAACCGGGACAGTGAACACTGAAGCTTTCTTT. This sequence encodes CASSLSTGTVNTEAFF.

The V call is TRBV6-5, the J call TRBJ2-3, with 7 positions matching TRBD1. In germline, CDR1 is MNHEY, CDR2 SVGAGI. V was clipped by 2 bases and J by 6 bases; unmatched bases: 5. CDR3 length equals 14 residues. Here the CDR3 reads CASSYMTGSDTQYF. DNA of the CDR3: TGTGCCAGCAGTTACATGACAGGGTCTGATACGCAGTATTTT.